Included here is one TCR beta chain sequence, with context. From the 5' RACE reads, TCRdb called clonotypes with MiXCR, one entry per CDR3 protein. This sample carries 130,000 or so distinct CDR3 sequences, about 15% of them seen once, and the ten largest clones take more than 40%. This entry is derived from a study of T cells after yellow fever vaccination. The starting material was CD8+ T cells sorted from PBMCs, obtained 5 days after the yellow fever booster vaccination. This TCR was sampled from a man between 18 and 35 years old who received the YFV17D yellow fever vaccine.

The CDR3 spells CASSQGPGQNTEAFF. The DNA of the CDR3 is TGCGCCAGCAGCCAAGGGCCGGGGCAGAACACTGAAGCTTTCTTT. The chain is built from TRBV4-1 and TRBJ1-1, with D perhaps matching TRBD1 (5 bases). Between the trimmed V and J ends, which lost 1 base and 1 base, there was a span of 10 bases. This CDR3 has 15 amino acids. The germline gives CDR1 MGHRA, CDR2 YSYEKL.